The sequence of this T cell receptor (beta chain) was determined in a study of a mutant IDH1 vaccine in newly diagnosed glioma. Overall study context: Previous treatment comprised radiotherapy, temozolomide, or both, mostly both.

There are 15 residues in the CDR3. Germline V gives CDR1 ENHRY, CDR2 SYGVKD. Trimming cost V 10 bases and J 6 bases; bases outside gene matches: 13. In the case of this clone: Antigen unknown.

Time point reported: baseline, week 1 (first vaccination visit). Specified treatment: pre-vaccination baseline after standard-of-care therapy. New astrocytomas of WHO grade 3 or 4 that were IDH1-mutant and ATRX-lost were found in the donors. Study-level findings and limits: Changes in the top peripheral T cell clonotypes seemingly had no bearing on pseudoprogression. It was 80% to 95% of patients that developed vaccine-induced immune responses.

Produced via immunoSEQ multiplex PCR; TCRdb's table is partial and in-frame only. The sample lists around 100,000 clones, about 80% seen once, with 5.3% in the top ten. This chain joins TRBV10-3 and TRBJ2-7; 12 positions agree with TRBD1. Sample: PBMCs, taken from a glioma patient treated with radiotherapy, temozolomide or both. The sequence came from a man between 35 and 55 years old with glioma. Some clones in this sample may be carry-over from other donors' samples. Here the CDR3 reads CATQPGTGGGGEQYF. The CDR3, as DNA: TGTGCCACCCAACCCGGGACAGGGGGCGGGGGCGAGCAGTACTTC.